These T cell receptor beta chains were read from a single sample in a study of OX40 agonist ivuxolimab in advanced cancers. Method: immunoSEQ multiplex PCR; TCRdb's copy keeps in-frame clones and lacks some. The sample lists around 72,000 clones, around 90% occurring once. This specimen was CD4+ or CD8+ T cells sorted from blood, taken in a trial of the OX40 agonist ivuxolimab. The origin of the receptors is an adult with an advanced solid tumor such as melanoma, head and neck, liver or kidney cancer. Each CDR3 is given with its conserved first and last residue. The order of the fields is CDR3 protein, V gene, D gene. D genes are given only for firm matches.

cdr3_aa: CASSSRGVAGGGDTQYF; v_call: TRBV7-3; d_call: TRBD2
cdr3_aa: CASSHPGGPLQAFF; v_call: TRBV28; d_call: TRBD1
cdr3_aa: CANSYRGTLIDNEQFF; v_call: TRBV11-1; d_call: -
cdr3_aa: CATAGGYGNTIYF; v_call: TRBV15; d_call: TRBD1
cdr3_aa: CASSLDTGLRNTDTQYF; v_call: TRBV7-8; d_call: -
cdr3_aa: CASSEGYTGNTIYF; v_call: TRBV6-1; d_call: -
cdr3_aa: CASSESFATGAGANVLTF; v_call: TRBV10-2; d_call: TRBD1
cdr3_aa: CASSLAGKGTEAFF; v_call: TRBV5-4; d_call: -
cdr3_aa: CASSYLSGRGPDTQYF; v_call: TRBV7-9; d_call: -
cdr3_aa: CASSLSNSGANVLTF; v_call: TRBV28; d_call: -
cdr3_aa: CASSRGLAGADSGANVLTF; v_call: TRBV7-9; d_call: TRBD2
cdr3_aa: CATSRDRAGGETQYF; v_call: TRBV15; d_call: -
cdr3_aa: CASSWPDTQYF; v_call: TRBV5-8; d_call: -
cdr3_aa: CASSLSPGTGPYEQYF; v_call: TRBV5-6; d_call: TRBD1
cdr3_aa: CASSPQGAGETQYF; v_call: TRBV11-2; d_call: TRBD1
cdr3_aa: CASSQKGSLGNTEAFF; v_call: TRBV4-2; d_call: -
cdr3_aa: CASSLDPIYNEQFF; v_call: TRBV5-1; d_call: -
cdr3_aa: CASSLNVGPDTQYF; v_call: TRBV7-6; d_call: -
cdr3_aa: CASSAAGTIGSGNTIYF; v_call: TRBV2; d_call: -
cdr3_aa: CASSLGNSGNTIYF; v_call: TRBV7-8; d_call: -
cdr3_aa: CASDWGGSYNSPLHF; v_call: TRBV4-1; d_call: -
cdr3_aa: CASSLFGGGIQETQYF; v_call: TRBV28; d_call: TRBD2
cdr3_aa: CASSFTGLAGGRYEQYF; v_call: TRBV11-1; d_call: TRBD2
cdr3_aa: CASSKQGSINQPQHF; v_call: TRBV6-5; d_call: TRBD1
cdr3_aa: CASSVAAWETQYF; v_call: TRBV9; d_call: -